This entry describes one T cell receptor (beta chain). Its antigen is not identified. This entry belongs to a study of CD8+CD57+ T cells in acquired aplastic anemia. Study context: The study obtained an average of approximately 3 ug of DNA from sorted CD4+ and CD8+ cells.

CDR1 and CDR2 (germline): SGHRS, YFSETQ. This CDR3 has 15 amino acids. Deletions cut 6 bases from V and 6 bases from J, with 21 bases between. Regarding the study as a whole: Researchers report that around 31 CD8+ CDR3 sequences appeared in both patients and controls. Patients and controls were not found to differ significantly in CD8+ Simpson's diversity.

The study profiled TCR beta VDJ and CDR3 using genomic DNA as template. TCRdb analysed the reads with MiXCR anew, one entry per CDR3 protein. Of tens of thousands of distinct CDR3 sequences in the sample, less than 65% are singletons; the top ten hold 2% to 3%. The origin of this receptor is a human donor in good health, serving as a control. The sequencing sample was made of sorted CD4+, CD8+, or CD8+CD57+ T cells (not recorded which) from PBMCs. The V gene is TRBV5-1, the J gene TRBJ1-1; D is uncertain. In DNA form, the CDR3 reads TGCGCCAGCAATGAGGACGGGAGGACGTATTCTGAAGCTTTCTTT. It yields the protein CASNEDGRTYSEAFF. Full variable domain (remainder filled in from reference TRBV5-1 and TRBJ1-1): KAGVTQTPRYLIKTRGQQVTLSCSPISGHRSVSWYQQTPGQGLQFLFEYFSETQRNKGNFPGRFSGRQFSNSRSEMNVSTLELGDSALYLCASNEDGRTYSEAFFGQGTRLTVV.